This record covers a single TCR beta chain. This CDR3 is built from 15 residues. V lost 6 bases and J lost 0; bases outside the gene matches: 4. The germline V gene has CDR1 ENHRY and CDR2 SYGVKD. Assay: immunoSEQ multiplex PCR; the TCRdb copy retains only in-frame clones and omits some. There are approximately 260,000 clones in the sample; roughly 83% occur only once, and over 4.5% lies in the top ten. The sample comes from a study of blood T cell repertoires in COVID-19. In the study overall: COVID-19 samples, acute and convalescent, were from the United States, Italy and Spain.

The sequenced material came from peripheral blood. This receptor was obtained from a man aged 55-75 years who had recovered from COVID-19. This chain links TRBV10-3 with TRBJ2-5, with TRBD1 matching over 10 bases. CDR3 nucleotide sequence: TGTGCCATCAGCCCCGGGACAGGGGACCAAGAGACCCAGTACTTC. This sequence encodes CAISPGTGDQETQYF.